This T cell receptor beta chain was identified in a study of beta chain features in type 1 diabetes. Study at large: The study found patients and healthy donors alike in age, gender and cell yields. Over all samples combined, over 85,000,000 sorted cells were examined. General study points: Shortening that was moderate but significant affected the TCRB CDR3s of Type 1 diabetes patients in all four CD4+ subsets. Sequencing the cDNA could make cells with high TCR expression show up more than they should.

cDNA synthesis used the whole RNA isolate, giving expressed TCRB sequences. Only in-frame clones appear in the TCRdb table, and some are missing; sequencing was by immunoSEQ multiplex PCR. The repertoire includes over 300,000 clones, approximately 9.9% of them detected once, and 1% sits in the top ten. Germline V CDR1 and CDR2: SEHNR, FQNEAQ (reference sequence). This CDR3 is built from 13 residues. With 4 bases removed from V and 2 bases from J, the gap between germline ends came to 8 bases. There are a few counts of this clone. As yet, its antigen is unknown. The sequence derives from a man aged 30 to 45 with type 1 diabetes. This chain connects TRBV7-9 to TRBJ2-5; D not certain. Sequenced: central memory CD4+ T cells from blood. The CDR3 region is CASSYGPQETQYF. As DNA, the CDR3 is TGTGCCAGCAGCTATGGACCTCAAGAGACCCAGTACTTC.